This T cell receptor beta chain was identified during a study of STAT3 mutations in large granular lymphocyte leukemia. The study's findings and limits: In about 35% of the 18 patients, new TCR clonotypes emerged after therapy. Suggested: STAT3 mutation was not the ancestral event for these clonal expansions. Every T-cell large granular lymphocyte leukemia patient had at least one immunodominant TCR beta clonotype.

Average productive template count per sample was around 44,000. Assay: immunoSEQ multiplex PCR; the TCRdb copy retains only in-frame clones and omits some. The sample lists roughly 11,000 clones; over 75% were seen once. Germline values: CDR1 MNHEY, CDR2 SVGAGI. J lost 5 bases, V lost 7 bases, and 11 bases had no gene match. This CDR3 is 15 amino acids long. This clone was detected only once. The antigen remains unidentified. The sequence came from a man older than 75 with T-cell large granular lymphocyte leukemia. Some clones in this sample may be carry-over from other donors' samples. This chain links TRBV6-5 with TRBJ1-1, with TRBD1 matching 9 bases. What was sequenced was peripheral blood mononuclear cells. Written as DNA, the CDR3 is TGTGCCAGCACCCGTCCGGGACAGGGAAGAACTGAAGCTTTCTTT. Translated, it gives CASTRPGQGRTEAFF.